This T cell receptor (beta chain) was captured in a study of tumor-infiltrating lymphocytes in oesophageal squamous cell carcinoma. A single record per CDR3 protein comes from TCRdb applying MiXCR to the PCR reads. The sample lists fewer than 18,000 distinct CDR3 sequences; 53% were seen once. CDR1 and CDR2 from the germline V gene are SGHTA and FQGNSA. The CDR3 has 12 amino acids. This clonotype was seen a few times. The sequenced sample consisted of esophageal tumor tissue. This receptor was identified in a male donor with esophageal squamous cell carcinoma. The chain joins TRBV7-2 to TRBJ2-1; unclear D gene. The DNA end is a closer match to TRBJ2-7, so the J assignment may be wrong. CDR3 nucleotides: TGTGCCAGCAGCTCGATGATCTACGAGCAGTACTTC. It codes for CASSSMIYEQYF.